The clone carrying this T cell receptor (beta chain) was counted many times. Each sample gave at least 6 million isolated PBMCs. The data were obtained in a study of blood T cells in healthy people across ages. A sample-barcoded 5' primer and a J-beta primer mix were used in a second PCR of roughly 7 to 11 cycles. With 12 random nucleotides, a template-switch adaptor tagged each individual cDNA molecule. Via MiXCR, TCRdb re-called the 5' RACE reads, giving one row per CDR3 protein. This sample has approximately 810,000 distinct CDR3 sequences, with around 26% found just once. Germline CDR1 is SGHRS and CDR2 is YFSETQ. The germline V and J ends were trimmed by 4 bases and 6 bases, with 11 bases remaining between them. The CDR3 loop spans 12 amino acids.

Sequenced material: blood. The chain uses TRBV5-1 and TRBJ2-7; D ambiguous. This sequence originates from a woman of 80 years or more in good health. CDR3 coding DNA: TGCGCCAGCAGCCTCCAGGTTGGCGAGCAGTACTTC. This encodes CASSLQVGEQYF.